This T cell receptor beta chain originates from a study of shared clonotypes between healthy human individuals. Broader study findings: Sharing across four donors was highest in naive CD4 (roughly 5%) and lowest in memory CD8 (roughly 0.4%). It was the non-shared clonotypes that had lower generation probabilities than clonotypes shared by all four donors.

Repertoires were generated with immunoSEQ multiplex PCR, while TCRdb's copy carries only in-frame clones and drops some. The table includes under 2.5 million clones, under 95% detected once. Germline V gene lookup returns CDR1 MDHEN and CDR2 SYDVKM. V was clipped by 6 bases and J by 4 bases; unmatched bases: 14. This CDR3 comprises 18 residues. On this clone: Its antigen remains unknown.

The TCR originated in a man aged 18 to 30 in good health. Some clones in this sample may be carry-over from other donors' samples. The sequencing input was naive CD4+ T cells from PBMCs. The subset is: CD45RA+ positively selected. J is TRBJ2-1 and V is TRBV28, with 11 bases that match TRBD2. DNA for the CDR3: TGTGCCAGCAGGGGAAAACACATCGGGACTAGCGGTTACAATGAGCAGTTCTTC. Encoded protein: CASRGKHIGTSGYNEQFF.